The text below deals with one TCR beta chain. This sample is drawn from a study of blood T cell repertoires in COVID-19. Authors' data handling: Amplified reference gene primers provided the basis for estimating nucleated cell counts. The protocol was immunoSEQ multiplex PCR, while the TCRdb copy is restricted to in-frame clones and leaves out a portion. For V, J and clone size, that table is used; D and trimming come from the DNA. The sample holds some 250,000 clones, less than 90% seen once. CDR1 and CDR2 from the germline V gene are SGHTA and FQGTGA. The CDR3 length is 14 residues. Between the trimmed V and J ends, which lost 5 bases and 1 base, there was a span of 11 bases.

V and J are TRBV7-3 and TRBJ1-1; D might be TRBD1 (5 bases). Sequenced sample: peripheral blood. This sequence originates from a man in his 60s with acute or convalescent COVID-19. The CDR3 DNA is TGTGCCAGCAGCCCCTCAACAGGGAACACTGAAGCTTTCTTT. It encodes CASSPSTGNTEAFF.